This T cell receptor beta chain was observed in a study of glioma-infiltrating T cells. General study results and limits: Gliomas, especially low-grade, showed above-expected tissue-blood divergence; non-neoplastic patients showed below. Only very few CDR3 sequences appeared in both tissue and blood.

TCR alpha and beta CDR3 regions were amplified from RNA using iRepertoire nested multiplex PCR. For one-step reverse transcription and amplification, about 90-450 ng of tissue mRNA or PBMC total RNA was used. TCRdb analysed the multiplex PCR reads with MiXCR anew, one entry per CDR3 protein. Of some 3,400 distinct CDR3 sequences in the sample, around 85% were seen once. This clonotype was counted once. The antigen remains unidentified. A library made for alpha chains picked up this beta chain off target, so its size means little. This TCR was recovered from a human donor with low-grade glioma or glioblastoma, undergoing nonglioma brain surgery, or in good health (not recorded which). Sequences were obtained from glioma tissue, nonneoplastic brain tissue, or PBMCs (not recorded which).

The CDR3 spells CASSQDRGGYQPQHF. The CDR3 DNA is TGTGCCAGCAGTCAAGACAGAGGAGGCTATCAGCCCCAGCATTTT. The chain uses TRBV6-1 and TRBJ1-5; possible D gene TRBD1, 5 bases. Per germline, CDR1 MNHNS and CDR2 SASEGT. Trimming pared 5 bases from V and 5 bases from J, leaving 16 bases between. The CDR3 totals 15 residues.